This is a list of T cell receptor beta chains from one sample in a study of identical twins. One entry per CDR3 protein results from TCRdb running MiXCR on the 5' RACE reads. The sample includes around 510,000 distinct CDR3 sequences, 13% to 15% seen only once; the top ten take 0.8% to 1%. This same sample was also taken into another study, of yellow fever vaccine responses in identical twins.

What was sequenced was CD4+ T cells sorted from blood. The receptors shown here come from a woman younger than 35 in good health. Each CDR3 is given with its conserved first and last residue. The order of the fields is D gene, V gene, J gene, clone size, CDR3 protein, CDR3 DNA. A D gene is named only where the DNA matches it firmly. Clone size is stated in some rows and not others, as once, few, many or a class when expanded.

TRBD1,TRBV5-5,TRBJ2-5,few,CASSPLTGMLQETQYF,TGTGCCAGCAGCCCATTGACAGGGATGCTTCAAGAGACCCAGTACTTC
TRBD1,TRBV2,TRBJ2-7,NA,CASSLPGQATYEQYF,TGTGCCAGCAGTCTACCGGGACAGGCTACCTACGAGCAGTACTTC
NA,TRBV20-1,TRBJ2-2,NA,CSARDTGRGNTGELFF,TGCAGTGCTAGAGATACCGGAAGGGGGAACACCGGGGAGCTGTTTTTT
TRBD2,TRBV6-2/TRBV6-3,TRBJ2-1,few,CVAGGGLFNEQFF,TGTGTCGCGGGAGGGGGGCTTTTTAATGAGCAGTTCTTC
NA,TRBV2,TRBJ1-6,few,CASSGGSYNSPLHF,TGTGCCAGCAGTGGGGGATCCTATAATTCACCCCTCCACTTT
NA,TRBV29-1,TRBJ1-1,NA,CSVGLTQNTEAFF,TGCAGCGTGGGACTCACTCAGAACACTGAAGCTTTCTTT
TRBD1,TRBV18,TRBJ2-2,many,CASSPLTGANTGELFF,TGTGCCAGCTCACCCCTGACAGGGGCGAACACCGGGGAGCTGTTTTTT
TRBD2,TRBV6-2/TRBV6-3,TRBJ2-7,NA,CASSYQSSGRHEQYF,TGTGCCAGCAGTTACCAGAGTAGCGGGAGACACGAGCAGTACTTC
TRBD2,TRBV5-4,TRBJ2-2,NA,CASSPREGGELFF,TGTGCCAGCAGCCCCAGGGAGGGCGGGGAGCTGTTTTTT
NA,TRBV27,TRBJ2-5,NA,CASSRGFGETQYF,TGTGCCAGCAGTCGGGGATTCGGGGAGACCCAGTACTTC
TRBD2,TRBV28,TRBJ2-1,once,CASSPTQRGGLEQFF,TGTGCCAGCAGTCCAACTCAGCGGGGGGGCCTCGAACAGTTCTTC
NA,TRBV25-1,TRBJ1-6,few,CASREESSYNSPLHF,TGTGCCAGCAGGGAGGAGAGCTCCTATAATTCACCCCTCCACTTT
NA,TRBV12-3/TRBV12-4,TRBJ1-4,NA,CASSPDQRRLTNEKLFF,TGTGCCAGCAGTCCAGATCAAAGACGGCTAACTAATGAAAAACTGTTTTTT
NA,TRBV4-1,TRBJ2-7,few,CASSRAGPSYEQYF,TGCGCCAGCAGTCGGGCGGGACCCTCCTACGAGCAGTACTTC
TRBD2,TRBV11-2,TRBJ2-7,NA,CASSSYGLAAKTSYEQYF,TGTGCCAGCAGCTCTTACGGCCTAGCGGCTAAAACCTCCTACGAGCAGTACTTC
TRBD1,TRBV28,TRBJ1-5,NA,CASSSYRGLNQPQHF,TGTGCCAGCAGCTCGTACAGGGGCTTGAATCAGCCCCAGCATTTT
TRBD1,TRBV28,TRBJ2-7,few,CASSLQGAGVYEQYF,TGTGCCAGCAGTTTACAGGGGGCGGGTGTCTACGAGCAGTACTTC
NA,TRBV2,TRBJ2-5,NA,CASRADGGETQYF,TGTGCCAGCAGGGCCGACGGAGGAGAGACCCAGTACTTC
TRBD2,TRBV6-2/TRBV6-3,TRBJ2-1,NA,CASSSRDYGPFF,TGTGCCAGCAGTTCCCGGGACTACGGGCCGTTCTTC
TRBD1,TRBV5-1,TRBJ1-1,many,CASSPWGGGLNTEAFF,TGCGCCAGCAGCCCTTGGGGAGGGGGCTTGAACACTGAAGCTTTCTTT
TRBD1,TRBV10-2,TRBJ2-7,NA,CASSRTGGRYEQYF,TGCGCCAGCAGTCGGACAGGGGGCCGCTACGAGCAGTACTTC
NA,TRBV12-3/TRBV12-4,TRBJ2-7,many,CASSDPDGGRYEQYF,TGTGCCAGCAGTGACCCCGATGGGGGAAGGTACGAGCAGTACTTC
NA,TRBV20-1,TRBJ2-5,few,CSANGGGETQYF,TGCAGTGCTAACGGTGGAGGGGAGACCCAGTACTTC
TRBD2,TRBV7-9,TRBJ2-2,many,CASRPGLANTGELFF,TGTGCCAGCAGGCCCGGACTAGCCAACACCGGGGAGCTGTTTTTT
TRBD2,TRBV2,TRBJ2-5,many,CASSARGLAQETQYF,TGTGCCAGCAGTGCCAGGGGACTAGCCCAAGAGACCCAGTACTTC
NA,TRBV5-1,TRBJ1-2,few,CASKNNDGYTF,TGCGCCAGCAAGAACAATGATGGCTACACCTTC
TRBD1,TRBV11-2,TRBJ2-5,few,CASSRTGGARETQYF,TGTGCCAGCAGCCGGACAGGGGGCGCGCGGGAGACCCAGTACTTC
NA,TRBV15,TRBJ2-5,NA,CATSRDQRTPLRGTQYF,TGTGCCACCAGCAGAGATCAAAGGACTCCCTTGAGGGGGACCCAGTACTTC
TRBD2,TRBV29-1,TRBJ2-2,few,CSVAGTSGSSNTGELFF,TGCAGCGTCGCCGGGACTAGCGGGAGTTCGAACACCGGGGAGCTGTTTTTT
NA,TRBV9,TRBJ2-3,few,CASSVLSAVTDTQYF,TGTGCCAGCAGCGTGCTTAGCGCGGTCACAGATACGCAGTATTTT
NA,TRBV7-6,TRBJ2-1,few,CASRAGLNSYNEQFF,TGTGCCAGCAGAGCTGGACTAAATTCCTACAATGAGCAGTTCTTC
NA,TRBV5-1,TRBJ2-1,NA,CASSLALDNEQFF,TGCGCCAGCAGCTTGGCCCTGGACAATGAGCAGTTCTTC
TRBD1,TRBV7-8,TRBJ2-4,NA,CASSLGQRNIQYF,TGTGCCAGCAGCTTGGGACAGCGGAACATTCAGTACTTC
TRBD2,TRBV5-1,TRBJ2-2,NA,CASRGLAGSNTGELFF,TGCGCCAGCAGGGGACTAGCGGGGTCGAACACCGGGGAGCTGTTTTTT
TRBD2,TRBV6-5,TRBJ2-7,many,CASSYSKVAGYEQYF,TGTGCCAGCAGTTACTCGAAGGTAGCGGGCTACGAGCAGTACTTC
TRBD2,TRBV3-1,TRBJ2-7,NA,CASTQGEGTVYEQYF,TGTGCCAGCACCCAAGGGGAGGGGACGGTGTACGAGCAGTACTTC